One and the same sample provided the 18 T cell receptor beta chains below, sequenced in a study of blood T cell repertoires in COVID-19 (dated by TCRdb to 2018 to 2020). Library preparation used the immunoSEQ multiplex PCR assay. The clones in this table, taken by TCRdb from immuneACCESS, are in-frame only. Not every clone is retained; where verified, under half of the shortfall comes from an unresolved V gene, and the cause of the rest is unknown. The sample has over 250,000 clones on record, roughly nine tenths of them singletons. The leading ten clones occupy about 9.2% of the sample. Sequencing was carried out using peripheral blood. These TCRs come from a man in his forties who had recovered from COVID-19.

V usage is TRBV2 and J usage is TRBJ2-2; D gene uncertain. This CDR3 contains 13 residues. With 7 bases removed from V and 10 bases from J, the gap between germline ends came to 16 bases. Germline V lookup: CDR1 SNHLY, CDR2 FYNNEI. The DNA for the CDR3 is TGTGCCAGCAAGAGTCGAGTCCCCGAGGAGCTGTTTTTT. It yields the protein CASKSRVPEELFF.

V is TRBV6-2 or TRBV6-3 and J is TRBJ1-5, with D tentatively TRBD1 (6 bases). The germline CDR1 and CDR2 sequences are MNHEY and SVGEGT. The CDR3 spans 13 residues. The ends were cut back, 5 bases at V and 6 bases at J, with 11 bases in the middle. The CDR3 nucleotides are TGTGCCAGCAGTCGGGGGGGCCCTCAGCCCCAGCATTTT. Protein sequence: CASSRGGPQPQHF.

V is TRBV29-1 and J is TRBJ2-1; the D gene is possibly TRBD1 (5 bases). CDR3 length: 12 amino acids. V gave up 4 bases and J gave up 6 bases, with 10 bases separating them. Germline V gives CDR1 SQVTM, CDR2 ANQGSEA. CDR3 protein: CSVGQGFNEQFF. The CDR3 DNA reads TGCAGCGTTGGTCAGGGTTTCAATGAGCAGTTCTTC.

This chain links TRBV29-1 with TRBJ1-2; 7 nucleotides line up with TRBD1. Per the germline V gene, CDR1 is SQVTM and CDR2 is ANQGSEA. J was trimmed by 2 bases and V by 6 bases; bases with no gene match: 0. This CDR3 spans 11 amino acids. CDR3 protein: CSVTGNYGYTF. The CDR3 bases are TGCAGCGTGACAGGGAACTATGGCTACACCTTC.

The J gene is TRBJ2-7, the V gene TRBV27; 13 bases line up with TRBD2. Per the germline V gene, CDR1 is MNHEY and CDR2 is SMNVEV (reference sequence). The J segment lost 0 bases and the V segment lost 5 bases, leaving 7 bases of the junction unmatched. This CDR3 is built from 17 residues. CDR3 region: CASSAAGTSGDSYEQYF. DNA of the CDR3: TGTGCCAGCAGTGCCGCCGGGACTAGCGGGGACTCCTACGAGCAGTACTTC.

This clone was counted a single time. The V and J genes are TRBV7-6 and TRBJ2-7; 7 bases align to TRBD2. In germline, CDR1 is SGHVS, CDR2 FNYEAQ. The CDR3 is 15 amino acids. After removal of 1 base from V and 2 bases from J, the junction contained 5 bases not matched to a gene. The CDR3 DNA sequence: TGTGCCAGCAGCTTAGAGCCTAGCGGTCCCTACGAGCAGTACTTC. Its protein product is CASSLEPSGPYEQYF.

The chain combines TRBV13 with TRBJ1-2, with TRBD1 matching 8 bases. This CDR3 has 15 residues. Germline V gene data show CDR1 as PRHDT and CDR2 as FYEKMQ (reference sequence). The junction had 6 bases not matched to a gene; V was cut back by 4 bases and J by 2 bases. The CDR3 sequence: CASSSQRTGNYGYTF. In DNA, the CDR3 is TGTGCCAGCAGCTCTCAACGGACAGGGAACTATGGCTACACCTTC.

The chain couples TRBV10-3 to TRBJ1-6; unclear D gene. This CDR3 has 14 residues. Trimming stripped 8 bases from V and 4 bases from J, with 12 bases between. The germline gives CDR1 ENHRY, CDR2 SYGVKD. As DNA, the CDR3 is TGTGCCATCTCGAGCGAGTCGTATAATTCACCCCTCCACTTT. This gives the protein CAISSESYNSPLHF.

The chain recombines TRBV18 with TRBJ1-4; possibly TRBD1 for D (5 bases). The CDR3 length is 15 residues. V gave up 4 bases and J gave up 8 bases, with 17 bases separating them. Germline values: CDR1 KGHSH, CDR2 LQKENI. The CDR3 region has the DNA TGTGCCAGCTCACTCCGACAGAATGGAAGGGAAAAACTGTTTTTT. It encodes CASSLRQNGREKLFF.

The CDR3 is CASSPQRGAINNEQFF. The DNA for the CDR3 is TGCGCCAGCAGCCCACAGCGGGGGGCAATAAACAATGAGCAGTTCTTC. This chain connects TRBV5-1 to TRBJ2-1; 9 bases line up with TRBD2. Trimming at V came to 4 bases and at J to 5 bases, leaving 10 bases not matched to a gene. The CDR3 runs to 16 residues. CDR1 is SGHRS and CDR2 is YFSETQ in the germline V gene.

V usage is TRBV6-2 or TRBV6-3 and J usage is TRBJ1-1, with D perhaps matching TRBD1 (5 bases). V lost 6 bases, J lost 3 bases, and 14 bases lay in between. The CDR3 is 14 residues long. The V gene's germline CDR1 is MNHEY and CDR2 SVGEGT. The CDR3: CASSPSSGYTEAFF. In nucleotides, the CDR3 is TGTGCCAGCAGCCCAAGTTCAGGGTACACTGAAGCTTTCTTT.

The V and J genes are TRBV5-1 and TRBJ1-1, with a possible D match to TRBD1 (6 bases). V was trimmed by 4 bases and J by 7 bases, leaving 17 bases between them. The CDR3 is made up of 14 amino acids. The germline CDR1 and CDR2 sequences are SGHRS and YFSETQ. This CDR3 reads CASSVGGGAGEAFF. The CDR3 region has the DNA TGCGCCAGCAGCGTGGGCGGGGGGGCGGGTGAAGCTTTCTTT.

The count of this clone is one. This chain uses TRBV19 with TRBJ2-3; D unclear. V shed 5 bases and J shed 2 bases, with 11 bases lying between them. Germline lookup yields CDR1 LNHDA and CDR2 SQIVND (reference sequence). This CDR3 region has 14 residues. The DNA of the CDR3 is TGTGCCAGTAGTTTCGGGTCACCCACAGATACGCAGTATTTT. Its protein is CASSFGSPTDTQYF. Using reference TRBV19 and TRBJ2-3 for the parts outside the CDR3, the full variable domain is DGGITQSPKYLFRKEGQNVTLSCEQNLNHDAMYWYRQDPGQGLRLIYYSQIVNDFQKGDIAEGYSVSREKKESFPLTVTSAQKNPTAFYLCASSFGSPTDTQYFGPGTRLTVL.

The chain links TRBV5-1 to TRBJ2-7; TRBD2 agrees at 9 bases. CDR1 is SGHRS, CDR2 YFSETQ, per germline. This CDR3 contains 15 residues. J was trimmed by 6 bases and V by 0 bases; bases with no gene match: 7. CDR3 sequence (DNA): TGCGCCAGCAGCTTGGGGGTAGCGGGGGTCCGCGAGCAGTACTTC. It is translated as CASSLGVAGVREQYF.

The genes are TRBV7-9 and TRBJ2-3; 10 bases align to TRBD1. The CDR3 loop spans 17 amino acids. The ends lost 4 bases at V and 1 base at J; junction bases unmatched: 8. Germline CDR1 SEHNR, CDR2 FQNEAQ (reference sequence). The CDR3, as DNA: TGTGCCAGCAGCTCTGAGCGCGGGACAGGGGGCACAGATACGCAGTATTTT. It codes for CASSSERGTGGTDTQYF.

This rearrangement joins TRBV12-3 or TRBV12-4 to TRBJ2-7; D unclear. Between the trimmed V and J ends, which lost 4 bases and 3 bases, there was a span of 4 bases. The CDR3 sequence is 11 residues long. CDR3: CASSSRYEQYF. In DNA form, the CDR3 reads TGTGCCAGCAGTTCGCGCTACGAGCAGTACTTC.

This clone was seen more than once but under ten times. The chain recombines TRBV7-3 with TRBJ2-1; 10 bases align to TRBD2. The length of the CDR3 is 21 residues. J lost 0 bases, V lost 2 bases, and 16 bases had no gene match. Looked up from germline, CDR1 is SGHTA and CDR2 is FQGTGA. CDR3 loop: CASSLPKRSGRGPSSYNEQFF. In DNA, the CDR3 is TGTGCCAGCAGCTTACCGAAAAGAAGCGGGAGGGGCCCCAGCTCCTACAATGAGCAGTTCTTC. Looking up the rest from reference TRBV7-3 and TRBJ2-1 gives the full variable domain: GAGVSQTPSNKVTEKGKYVELRCDPISGHTALYWYRQSLGQGPEFLIYFQGTGAADDSGLPNDRFFAVRPEGSVSTLKIQRTERGDSAVYLCASSLPKRSGRGPSSYNEQFFGPGTRLTVL.

The J gene is TRBJ2-7, the V gene TRBV4-3; possibly TRBD1 for D (5 bases). V dropped 0 bases and J dropped 0 bases, with 12 bases sitting between them. Germline V gene sequence: CDR1 LGHNA, CDR2 YSLEER. This CDR3 has 16 amino acids. Here the CDR3 DNA reads TGCGCCAGCAGCCAAGAGGAAGGGGTGCCCTCCTACGAGCAGTACTTC. Translation gives CASSQEEGVPSYEQYF.